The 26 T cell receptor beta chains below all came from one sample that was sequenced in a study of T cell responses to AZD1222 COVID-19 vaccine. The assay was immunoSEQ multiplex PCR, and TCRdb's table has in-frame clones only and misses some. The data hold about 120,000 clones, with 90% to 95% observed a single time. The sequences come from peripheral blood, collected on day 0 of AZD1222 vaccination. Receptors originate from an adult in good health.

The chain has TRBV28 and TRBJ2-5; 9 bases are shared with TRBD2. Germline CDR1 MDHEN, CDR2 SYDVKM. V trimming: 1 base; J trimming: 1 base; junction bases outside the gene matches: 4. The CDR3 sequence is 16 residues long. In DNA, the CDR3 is TGTGCCAGCAGTTTATTCCCGACTAGCGGCCAAGAGACCCAGTACTTC. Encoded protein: CASSLFPTSGQETQYF.

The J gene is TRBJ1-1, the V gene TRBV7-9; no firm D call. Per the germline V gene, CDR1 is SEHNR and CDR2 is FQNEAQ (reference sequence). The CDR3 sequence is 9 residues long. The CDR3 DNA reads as TGTGCGGTAAACACTGAAGCTTTCTTT. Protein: CAVNTEAFF. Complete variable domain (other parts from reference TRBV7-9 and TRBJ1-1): DTGVSQNPRHKITKRGQNVTFRCDPISEHNRLYWYRQTLGQGPEFLTYFQNEAQLEKSRLLSDRFSAERPKGSFSTLEIQRTEQGDSAMYLCAVNTEAFFGQGTRLTVV.

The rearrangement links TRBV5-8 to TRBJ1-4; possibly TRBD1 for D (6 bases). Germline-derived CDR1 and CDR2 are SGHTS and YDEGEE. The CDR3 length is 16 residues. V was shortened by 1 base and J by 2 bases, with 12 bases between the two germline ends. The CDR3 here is CASSLNRVGTNEKLFF. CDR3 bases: TGTGCCAGCAGCTTGAACAGGGTCGGGACTAATGAAAAACTGTTTTTT.

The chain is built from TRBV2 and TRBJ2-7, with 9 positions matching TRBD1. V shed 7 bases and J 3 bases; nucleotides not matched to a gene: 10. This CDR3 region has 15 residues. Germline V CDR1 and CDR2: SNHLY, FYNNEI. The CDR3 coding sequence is TGTGCCAGCATTCCCCCGGGACAGGGCTTCTACGAGCAGTACTTC. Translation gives CASIPPGQGFYEQYF.

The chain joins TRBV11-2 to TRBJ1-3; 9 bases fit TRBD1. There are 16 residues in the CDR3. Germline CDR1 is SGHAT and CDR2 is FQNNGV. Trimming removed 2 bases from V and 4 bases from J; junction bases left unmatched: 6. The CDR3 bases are TGTGCCAGCAGCTTATGGGACAGGGACAGAGGAAACACCATATATTTT. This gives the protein CASSLWDRDRGNTIYF.

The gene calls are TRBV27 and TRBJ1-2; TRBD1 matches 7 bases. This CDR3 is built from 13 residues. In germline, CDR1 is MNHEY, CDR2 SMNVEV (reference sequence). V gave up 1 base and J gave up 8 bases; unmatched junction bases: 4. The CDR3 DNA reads TGTGCCAGCAGTTTATTAAGGGGGCACGGCTACACCTTC. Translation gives CASSLLRGHGYTF.

The CDR3 loop reads CASSLRQGNYEQYF. CDR3 nucleotides: TGTGCCAGCAGTTTAAGGCAGGGGAACTACGAGCAGTACTTC. The chain uses TRBV28 and TRBJ2-7; a possible D gene is TRBD1 (6 bases). The CDR3 loop spans 14 amino acids. Trimming took off 2 bases at V and 3 bases at J, with 11 bases between the two ends. Germline V gives CDR1 MDHEN, CDR2 SYDVKM.

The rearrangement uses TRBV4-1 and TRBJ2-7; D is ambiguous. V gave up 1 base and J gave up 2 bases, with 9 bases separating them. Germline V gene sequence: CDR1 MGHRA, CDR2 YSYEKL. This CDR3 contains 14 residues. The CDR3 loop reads CASSQGTVPYEQYF. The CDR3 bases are TGCGCCAGCAGCCAAGGAACAGTCCCCTACGAGCAGTACTTC.

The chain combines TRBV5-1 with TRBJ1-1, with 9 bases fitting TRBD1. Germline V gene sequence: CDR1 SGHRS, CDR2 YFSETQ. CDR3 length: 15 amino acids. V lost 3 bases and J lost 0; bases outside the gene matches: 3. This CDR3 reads CASSYDRGVNTEAFF. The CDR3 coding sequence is TGCGCCAGCAGCTATGACAGGGGGGTGAACACTGAAGCTTTCTTT.

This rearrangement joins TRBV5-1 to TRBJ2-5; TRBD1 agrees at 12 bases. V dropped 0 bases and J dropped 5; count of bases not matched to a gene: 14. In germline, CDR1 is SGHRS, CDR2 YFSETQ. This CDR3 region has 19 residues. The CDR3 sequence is CASSLEGQGARGEGETQYF. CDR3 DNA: TGCGCCAGCAGCTTGGAGGGACAGGGGGCGAGAGGGGAGGGGGAGACCCAGTACTTC. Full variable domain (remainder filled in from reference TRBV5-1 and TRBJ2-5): KAGVTQTPRYLIKTRGQQVTLSCSPISGHRSVSWYQQTPGQGLQFLFEYFSETQRNKGNFPGRFSGRQFSNSRSEMNVSTLELGDSALYLCASSLEGQGARGEGETQYFGPGTRLLVL.

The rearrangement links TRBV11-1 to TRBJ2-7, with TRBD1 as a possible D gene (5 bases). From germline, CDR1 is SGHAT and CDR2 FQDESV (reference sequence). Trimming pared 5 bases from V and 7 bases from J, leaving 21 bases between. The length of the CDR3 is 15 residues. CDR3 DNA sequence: TGTGCCAGCAGCGCTTCCAACCCCAGGGTGTTTGAGCAGTACTTC. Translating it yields CASSASNPRVFEQYF.

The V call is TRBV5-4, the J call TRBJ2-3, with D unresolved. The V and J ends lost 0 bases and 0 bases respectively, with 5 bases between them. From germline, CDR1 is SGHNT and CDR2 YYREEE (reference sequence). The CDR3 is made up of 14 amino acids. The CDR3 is CASSLGRSTDTQYF. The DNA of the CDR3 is TGTGCCAGCAGCTTGGGCAGAAGCACAGATACGCAGTATTTT.

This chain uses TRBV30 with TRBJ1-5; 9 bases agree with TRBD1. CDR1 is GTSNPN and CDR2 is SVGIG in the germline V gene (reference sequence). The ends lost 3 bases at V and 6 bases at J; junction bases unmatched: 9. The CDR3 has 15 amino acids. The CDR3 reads CAWRDRQGEGQPQHF. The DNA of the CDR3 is TGTGCCTGGAGGGACCGACAGGGGGAAGGTCAGCCCCAGCATTTT.

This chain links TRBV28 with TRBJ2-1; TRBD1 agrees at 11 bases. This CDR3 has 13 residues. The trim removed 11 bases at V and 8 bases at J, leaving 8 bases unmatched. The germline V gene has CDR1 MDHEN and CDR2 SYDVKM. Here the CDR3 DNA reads TGTGCCCTTGGGGGACAGGGGGTTTATGAGCAGTTCTTC. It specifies CALGGQGVYEQFF.

The CDR3: CASSLGEGLRSPLHF. CDR3 in DNA: TGTGCCAGCAGCTTGGGAGAGGGTCTTAGATCACCCCTCCACTTT. The rearrangement joins TRBV7-9 to TRBJ1-6; unclear D gene. V lost 3 bases and J 10 bases, leaving 16 bases between the germline ends. This CDR3 spans 15 amino acids. The germline V gene encodes CDR1 SEHNR and CDR2 FQNEAQ (reference sequence).

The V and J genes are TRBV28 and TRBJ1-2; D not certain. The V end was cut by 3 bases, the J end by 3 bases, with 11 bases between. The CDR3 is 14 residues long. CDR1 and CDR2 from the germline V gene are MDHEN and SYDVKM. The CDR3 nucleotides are TGTGCCAGCAGTTTGGGAGGTACCCACTATGGCTACACCTTC. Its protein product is CASSLGGTHYGYTF.

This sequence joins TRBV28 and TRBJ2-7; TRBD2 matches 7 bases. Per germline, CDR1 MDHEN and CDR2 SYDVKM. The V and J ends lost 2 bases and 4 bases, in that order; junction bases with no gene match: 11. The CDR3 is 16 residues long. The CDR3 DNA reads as TGTGCCAGCAGTTTACCCGGACTAGTCTTTGGGTACGAGCAGTACTTC. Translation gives CASSLPGLVFGYEQYF.

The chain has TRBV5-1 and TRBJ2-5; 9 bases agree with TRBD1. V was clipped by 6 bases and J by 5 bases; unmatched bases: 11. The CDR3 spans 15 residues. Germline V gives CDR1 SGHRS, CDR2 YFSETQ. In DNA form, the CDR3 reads TGCGCCAGCACCCGGACAGGGGATTTTGGGGAGACCCAGTACTTC. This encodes CASTRTGDFGETQYF.

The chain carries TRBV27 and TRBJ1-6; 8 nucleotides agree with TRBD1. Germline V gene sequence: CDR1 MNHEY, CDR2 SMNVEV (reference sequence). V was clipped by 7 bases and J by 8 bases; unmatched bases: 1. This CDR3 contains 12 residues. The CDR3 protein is CASKTGDSPLHF. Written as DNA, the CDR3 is TGTGCCAGCAAGACAGGGGATTCACCCCTCCACTTT.

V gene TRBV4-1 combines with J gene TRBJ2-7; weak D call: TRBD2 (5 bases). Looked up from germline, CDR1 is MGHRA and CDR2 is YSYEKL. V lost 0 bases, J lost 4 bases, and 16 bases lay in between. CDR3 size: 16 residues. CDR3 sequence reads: CASSQDPLTGSYEQYF. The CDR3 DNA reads TGCGCCAGCAGCCAAGATCCCTTAACGGGGTCGTACGAGCAGTACTTC.

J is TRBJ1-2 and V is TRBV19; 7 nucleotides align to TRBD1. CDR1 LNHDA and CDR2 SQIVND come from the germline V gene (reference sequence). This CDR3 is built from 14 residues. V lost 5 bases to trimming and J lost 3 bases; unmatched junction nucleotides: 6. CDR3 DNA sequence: TGTGCCAGTAGTTTCGCTCAGGGGGACTATGGCTACACCTTC. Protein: CASSFAQGDYGYTF.

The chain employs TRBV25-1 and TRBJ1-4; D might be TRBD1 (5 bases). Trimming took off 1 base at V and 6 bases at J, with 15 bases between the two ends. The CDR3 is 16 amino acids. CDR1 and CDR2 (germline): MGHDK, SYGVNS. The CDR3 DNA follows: TGTGCCAGCAGTGAATTGGGATCCGGGACCGATGAAAAACTGTTTTTT. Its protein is CASSELGSGTDEKLFF. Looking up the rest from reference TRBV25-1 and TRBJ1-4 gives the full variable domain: EADIYQTPRYLVIGTGKKITLECSQTMGHDKMYWYQQDPGMELHLIHYSYGVNSTEKGDLSSESTVSRIRTEHFPLTLESARPSHTSQYLCASSELGSGTDEKLFFGSGTQLSVL.

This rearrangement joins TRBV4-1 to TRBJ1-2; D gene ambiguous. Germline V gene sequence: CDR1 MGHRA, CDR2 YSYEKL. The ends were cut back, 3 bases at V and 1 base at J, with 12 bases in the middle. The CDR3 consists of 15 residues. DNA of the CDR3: TGCGCCAGCAGCCACCCAGTACGGGGTAACTATGGCTACACCTTC. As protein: CASSHPVRGNYGYTF.

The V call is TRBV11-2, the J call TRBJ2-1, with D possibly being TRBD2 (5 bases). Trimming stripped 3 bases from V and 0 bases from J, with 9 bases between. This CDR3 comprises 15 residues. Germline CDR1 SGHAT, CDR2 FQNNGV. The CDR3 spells CASSFTGSSYNEQFF. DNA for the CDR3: TGTGCCAGCAGCTTCACGGGGAGCTCCTACAATGAGCAGTTCTTC. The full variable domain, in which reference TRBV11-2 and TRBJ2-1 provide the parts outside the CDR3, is EAGVAQSPRYKIIEKRQSVAFWCNPISGHATLYWYQQILGQGPKLLIQFQNNGVVDDSQLPKDRFSAERLKGVDSTLKIQPAKLEDSAVYLCASSFTGSSYNEQFFGPGTRLTVL.

The CDR3 DNA is TGTGCCAGTAGTATAGGCCGGGGGGTAGGCGACGAGCAGTTCTTC. This gives the protein CASSIGRGVGDEQFF. The chain couples TRBV19 to TRBJ2-1, with 7 bases matching TRBD2. CDR1 is LNHDA and CDR2 is SQIVND in the germline V gene (reference sequence). CDR3 size: 15 residues. V lost 1 base to trimming and J lost 10 bases; unmatched junction nucleotides: 10.

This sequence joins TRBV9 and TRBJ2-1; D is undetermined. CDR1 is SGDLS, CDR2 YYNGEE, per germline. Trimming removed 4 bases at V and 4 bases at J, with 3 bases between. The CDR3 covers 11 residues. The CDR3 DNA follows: TGTGCCAGCAGCAAATACAATGAGCAGTTCTTC. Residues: CASSKYNEQFF.